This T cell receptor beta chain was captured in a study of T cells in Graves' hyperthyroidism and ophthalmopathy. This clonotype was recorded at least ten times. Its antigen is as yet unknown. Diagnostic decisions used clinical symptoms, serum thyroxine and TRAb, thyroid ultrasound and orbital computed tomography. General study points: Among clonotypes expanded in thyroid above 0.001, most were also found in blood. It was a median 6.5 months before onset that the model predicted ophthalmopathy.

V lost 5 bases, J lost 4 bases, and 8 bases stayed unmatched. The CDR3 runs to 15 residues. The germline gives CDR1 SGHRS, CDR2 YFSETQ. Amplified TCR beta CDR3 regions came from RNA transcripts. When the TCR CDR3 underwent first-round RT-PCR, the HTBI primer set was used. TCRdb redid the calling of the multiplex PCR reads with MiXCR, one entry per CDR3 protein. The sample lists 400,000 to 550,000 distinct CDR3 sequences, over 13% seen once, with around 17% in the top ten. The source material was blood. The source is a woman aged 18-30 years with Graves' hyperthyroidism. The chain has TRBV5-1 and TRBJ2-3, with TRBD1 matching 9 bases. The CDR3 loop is CASRQQGARADTQYF. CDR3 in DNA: TGCGCCAGCAGACAACAGGGGGCGAGGGCAGATACGCAGTATTTT.